What follows are 3 T cell receptor beta chains derived from one specimen sequenced in a study of OX40 agonist ivuxolimab in advanced cancers. Profiled with immunoSEQ multiplex PCR; TCRdb holds only in-frame clones, not every one. The sample contains about 67,000 clones, around 83% of which appear only once. The input for sequencing was CD4+ or CD8+ T cells sorted from blood, taken in a trial of the OX40 agonist ivuxolimab. The source is an adult with an advanced solid tumor such as melanoma, head and neck, liver or kidney cancer.

The chain links TRBV28 to TRBJ2-7, with 8 bases aligning to TRBD1. Looked up from germline, CDR1 is MDHEN and CDR2 is SYDVKM. The CDR3 is 14 amino acids. V lost 7 bases to trimming and J lost 2 bases; unmatched junction nucleotides: 7. The DNA for the CDR3 is TGTGCCAGCAAGGGCGGGACAGGTACCTACGAGCAGTACTTC. Its protein product is CASKGGTGTYEQYF.

The chain recombines TRBV11-3 with TRBJ2-1, with 10 positions matching TRBD2. V trimming: 6 bases; J trimming: 4 bases; junction bases outside the gene matches: 6. Germline assignment: CDR1 SGHNT and CDR2 YENEEA. The CDR3 length is 15 residues. Here the CDR3 DNA reads TGTGCCAGCAGTCTCGGGACTAGCGCTTACAATGAGCAGTTCTTC. Protein sequence: CASSLGTSAYNEQFF. The variable domain in full, with the rest retrieved from reference TRBV11-3 and TRBJ2-1, is EAGVVQSPRYKIIEKKQPVAFWCNPISGHNTLYWYLQNLGQGPELLIRYENEEAVDDSQLPKDRFSAERLKGVDSTLKIQPAELGDSAVYLCASSLGTSAYNEQFFGPGTRLTVL.

J is TRBJ2-1 and V is TRBV28; 10 nucleotides agree with TRBD2. Trimming cost V 2 bases and J 7 bases; bases outside gene matches: 5. The CDR3 has 15 residues. Germline values: CDR1 MDHEN, CDR2 SYDVKM. The CDR3 protein is CASSLGLAEWNEQFF. The CDR3 DNA sequence: TGTGCCAGCAGTTTAGGACTAGCGGAGTGGAATGAGCAGTTCTTC.